Sequencing of this TCR beta chain was carried out in a study of blood T cell repertoires in COVID-19. About the research overall: COVID-19 samples collected from the United States, Italy and Spain covered acute and convalescent phases.

Germline V CDR1 and CDR2: MNHEY, SVGEGT. The CDR3 contains 12 residues. Trimming took 5 bases from V and 8 from J, leaving 12 bases between them. In the original processing: Researchers report that nucleated cell counts were estimated from reference gene primer amplification. Some clones are missing from TCRdb's copy, which holds only in-frame ones; the method was immunoSEQ multiplex PCR. The V and J calls and the clone size are those of that table, but D and trimming were determined from the DNA. The table shows about 94,000 clones, with approximately 83% occurring only once. The receptor was isolated from a man aged 55 to 69 with acute or convalescent COVID-19. The sequenced material came from peripheral blood. The V gene is TRBV6-2 or TRBV6-3, the J gene TRBJ1-2, with D possibly matching TRBD1 (5 bases). As DNA, the CDR3 is TGTGCCAGCAGTAGGGGATCTGAAGGCTACACCTTC. The encoded protein is CASSRGSEGYTF.